This TCR beta chain stems from a study of shared clonotypes between healthy human individuals. Profiling relied on immunoSEQ multiplex PCR, and the TCRdb table lists in-frame clones only, not all of them. The sample yields about 2.4 million clones, approximately 92% seen once. The CDR3 has 13 residues. V lost 5 bases, J lost 6 bases, and 14 bases lay in between. Germline assignment: CDR1 SGHNT and CDR2 YENEEA. The sequenced sample was naive CD4+ T cells sorted from blood. Subset here: CD45RA+ positively selected. The rearrangement uses TRBV11-3 and TRBJ2-7; unclear D gene. The clonotype comes from a man aged 18 to 30 in good health. CDR3 DNA: TGTGCCAGCAGCCGCAGCCACCAACGCGAGCAGTACTTC. Its protein is CASSRSHQREQYF.